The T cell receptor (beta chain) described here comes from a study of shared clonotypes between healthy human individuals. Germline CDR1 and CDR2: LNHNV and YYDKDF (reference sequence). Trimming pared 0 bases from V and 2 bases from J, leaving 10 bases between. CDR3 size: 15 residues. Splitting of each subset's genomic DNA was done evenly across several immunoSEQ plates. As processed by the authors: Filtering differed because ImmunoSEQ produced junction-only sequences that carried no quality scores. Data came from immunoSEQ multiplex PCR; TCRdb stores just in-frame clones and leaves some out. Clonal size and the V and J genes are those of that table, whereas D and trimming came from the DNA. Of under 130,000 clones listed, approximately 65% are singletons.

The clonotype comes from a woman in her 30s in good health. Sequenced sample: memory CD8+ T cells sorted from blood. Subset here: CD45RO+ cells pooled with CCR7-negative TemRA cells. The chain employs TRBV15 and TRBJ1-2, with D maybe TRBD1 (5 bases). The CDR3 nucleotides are TGTGCCACCAGCAGAGATTCCAGGGTGAACTATGGCTACACCTTC. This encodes CATSRDSRVNYGYTF.